This TCR beta chain was identified during a study of Graves' ophthalmopathy and Graves' hyperthyroidism. The study, taken as a whole, reports: A majority of expanded thyroid clonotypes exceeding 0.001 frequency were likewise present in blood.

CDR3 length equals 16 residues. Germline V gene lookup returns CDR1 SGDLS and CDR2 YYNGEE. The V and J ends lost 0 bases and 3 bases respectively, with 15 bases between them. The authors isolated PBMCs from approximately 10 ml of fresh peripheral blood. Ten or more counts support this clonotype. Its target is not known. Amplification of TCR beta CDR3 regions used RNA transcripts. An initial RT-PCR round employing HTBI primers preceded a second-round multiplex PCR. TCRdb reprocessed the multiplex PCR reads with MiXCR, giving one entry per CDR3 protein. The top ten clones hold 35% to 55% of a sample with a few hundred thousand distinct CDR3 sequences, about a fifth of them seen once.

The clonotype originates from a woman in her forties or fifties with Graves' ophthalmopathy. Sequencing input: peripheral blood. The J gene is TRBJ1-1, the V gene TRBV9; unclear D gene. This CDR3 is CASSVESRVGYTEAFF. The CDR3 DNA reads as TGTGCCAGCAGCGTAGAATCACGGGTTGGTTACACTGAAGCTTTCTTT.